Listed here are 31 T cell receptor beta chains from one sample, sequenced in a study of T cell responses to AZD1222 COVID-19 vaccine. Produced via immunoSEQ multiplex PCR; TCRdb's table is partial and in-frame only. This table has 89,000 or so clones, 75% to 95% appearing once. Sequencing used peripheral blood, obtained 28 days after the second AZD1222 dose. The source of these receptors is an adult who received the AZD1222 COVID-19 vaccine.

The chain is built from TRBV28 and TRBJ1-1; TRBD1 aligns across 7 bases. The CDR3 is made up of 12 amino acids. V gave up 10 bases and J gave up 4 bases; unmatched junction bases: 6. In germline, CDR1 is MDHEN, CDR2 SYDVKM. CDR3 in amino acids: CATQAGGTEAFF. Written as DNA, the CDR3 is TGTGCCACCCAGGCAGGGGGCACTGAAGCTTTCTTT.

J is TRBJ2-7 and V is TRBV6-5; 7 nucleotides match TRBD2. This CDR3 is built from 15 residues. The V and J ends lost 6 bases and 0 bases, in that order; junction bases with no gene match: 8. Germline assignment: CDR1 MNHEY and CDR2 SVGAGI. As DNA, the CDR3 is TGTGCCAGCAGAGCCCGGGGGGTTAGCTCCTACGAGCAGTACTTC. Translation: CASRARGVSSYEQYF.

The chain uses TRBV5-1 and TRBJ2-7; 7 bases map to TRBD1. The CDR3 totals 13 residues. Germline lookup yields CDR1 SGHRS and CDR2 YFSETQ. J lost 0 bases, V lost 9 bases, and 6 bases had no gene match. The CDR3 is CATRTGDSYEQYF. DNA of the CDR3: TGCGCCACCAGAACAGGGGACTCCTACGAGCAGTACTTC.

The J gene is TRBJ2-7, the V gene TRBV4-1; 12 bases fit TRBD2. Germline V CDR1 and CDR2: MGHRA, YSYEKL. The V and J ends lost 5 bases and 0 bases, in that order; junction bases with no gene match: 5. This CDR3 has 16 amino acids. DNA for the CDR3: TGCGCCAGCAGCAAAGGACTAGCGGGGATCTCCTACGAGCAGTACTTC. It encodes CASSKGLAGISYEQYF.

V usage is TRBV2 and J usage is TRBJ1-1; D remains unclear. Germline V gene data show CDR1 as SNHLY and CDR2 as FYNNEI. The CDR3 is 14 amino acids. Trimming left V 1 base short and J 1 base short, with 7 bases between. DNA of the CDR3: TGTGCCAGCAGTGAAGTTCGACGGAACACTGAAGCTTTCTTT. As protein: CASSEVRRNTEAFF.

DNA of the CDR3: TGTGCCAGCAGCTTTGGACTAGCGGGAGGTGAGCAGTTCTTC. Encoded protein: CASSFGLAGGEQFF. The chain recombines TRBV7-3 with TRBJ2-1, with 14 positions matching TRBD2. Trimming cost V 3 bases and J 9 bases; bases outside gene matches: 1. CDR3 length: 14 amino acids. Per the germline V gene, CDR1 is SGHTA and CDR2 is FQGTGA.

The chain combines TRBV5-5 with TRBJ2-3, with 11 bases lining up with TRBD1. V was clipped by 3 bases and J by 3 bases; unmatched bases: 12. CDR1 and CDR2 (germline): SGHKS, YYEKEE (reference sequence). There are 18 residues in the CDR3. CDR3 nucleotides: TGTGCCAGCAGCTGGTGGGGTGCGGGACAGGGGGAAACAGATACGCAGTATTTT. As protein: CASSWWGAGQGETDTQYF.

This sequence joins TRBV7-9 and TRBJ2-1, with D perhaps TRBD2 (5 bases). Germline values: CDR1 SEHNR, CDR2 FQNEAQ (reference sequence). V lost 5 bases, J lost 5 bases, and 7 bases lay in between. CDR3 size: 12 residues. The CDR3 DNA follows: TGTGCCAGCAGCCTACTAGACAATGAGCAGTTCTTC. Its translation is CASSLLDNEQFF. Full variable domain (outside the CDR3, taken from reference TRBV7-9 and TRBJ2-1): DTGVSQNPRHKITKRGQNVTFRCDPISEHNRLYWYRQTLGQGPEFLTYFQNEAQLEKSRLLSDRFSAERPKGSFSTLEIQRTEQGDSAMYLCASSLLDNEQFFGPGTRLTVL.

The V and J genes are TRBV7-6 and TRBJ2-5, with D possibly being TRBD1 (6 bases). Trimming took off 2 bases at V and 0 bases at J, with 10 bases between the two ends. Germline V lookup: CDR1 SGHVS, CDR2 FNYEAQ. The CDR3 loop spans 15 amino acids. This CDR3 is CASSLWQGYQETQYF. The CDR3 nucleotides read TGTGCCAGCAGCTTATGGCAGGGGTACCAAGAGACCCAGTACTTC.

The rearrangement uses TRBV7-8 and TRBJ2-7; D unclear. V lost 5 bases to trimming and J lost 2 bases, with 13 bases between them. Looked up from germline, CDR1 is SGHVS and CDR2 is FQNEAQ. This CDR3 comprises 14 residues. The CDR3: CASSTTDGPYEQYF. The CDR3, as DNA: TGTGCCAGCAGCACAACCGACGGGCCCTACGAGCAGTACTTC.

This chain connects TRBV19 to TRBJ2-2, with 7 bases matching TRBD1. From germline, CDR1 is LNHDA and CDR2 SQIVND (reference sequence). V gave up 8 bases and J gave up 1 base; unmatched junction bases: 7. CDR3 length equals 15 residues. The CDR3 loop is CASAQGVKNTGELFF. CDR3 nucleotides: TGTGCCAGTGCTCAGGGGGTCAAGAACACCGGGGAGCTGTTTTTT.

This clone was observed a handful of times. The V gene is TRBV19, the J gene TRBJ1-1; possible D gene TRBD1, 6 bases. The CDR3 has 14 amino acids. V was clipped by 2 bases and J by 4 bases, with 11 bases between them. CDR1 and CDR2 (germline): LNHDA, SQIVND (reference sequence). The CDR3 bases are TGTGCCAGTAGTATATCGGGGGCAGCCACTGAAGCTTTCTTT. Translation: CASSISGAATEAFF.

CDR3 loop: CASSLEDPIYGYTF. The CDR3 nucleotides read TGCGCCAGCAGCTTGGAGGACCCTATCTATGGCTACACCTTC. V gene TRBV5-1 combines with J gene TRBJ1-2; D is undetermined. This CDR3 region has 14 residues. V lost 0 bases and J 4 bases, leaving 10 bases between the germline ends. Germline-derived CDR1 and CDR2 are SGHRS and YFSETQ.

The chain joins TRBV9 to TRBJ2-7; 12 nucleotides align to TRBD1. The CDR3 spans 15 residues. Trimming cost V 4 bases and J 2 bases; bases outside gene matches: 4. Per germline, CDR1 SGDLS and CDR2 YYNGEE. The CDR3 coding sequence is TGTGCCAGCAGCTACCGGGACAGGGGGCCCTACGAGCAGTACTTC. Amino acid sequence: CASSYRDRGPYEQYF.

CDR3 nucleotides: TGTGCCACCTCCGGGACAGGGGACCAAGAGACCCAGTACTTC. Its protein product is CATSGTGDQETQYF. V gene TRBV19 combines with J gene TRBJ2-5; 10 positions match TRBD1. The CDR3 totals 14 residues. CDR1 and CDR2 (germline): LNHDA, SQIVND (reference sequence). The V gene end was trimmed by 10 bases and the J gene end by 0 bases; junction bases not matched to a gene: 5.

V gene TRBV10-3 combines with J gene TRBJ2-6, with D perhaps TRBD1 (6 bases). Germline loops: CDR1 ENHRY, CDR2 SYGVKD. This CDR3 has 15 residues. Between the trimmed V and J ends, which lost 4 bases and 0 bases, there was a span of 7 bases. The CDR3 DNA follows: TGTGCCATCAGTGGGACAGTCTCTGGGGCCAACGTCCTGACTTTC. Translation: CAISGTVSGANVLTF.

The chain is built from TRBV9 and TRBJ1-3; D ambiguous. Trimming took off 3 bases at V and 6 bases at J, with 13 bases between the two ends. This CDR3 spans 14 amino acids. CDR1 and CDR2 (germline): SGDLS, YYNGEE. CDR3: CASSGGVNVNTIYF. CDR3 nucleotide sequence: TGTGCCAGCAGCGGCGGTGTTAATGTAAACACCATATATTTT.

The chain links TRBV6-5 to TRBJ1-4; D is uncertain. CDR3 length equals 15 residues. The V gene lost 6 bases and the J gene lost 4 bases, with 15 bases spanning the gap. Germline CDR1 is MNHEY and CDR2 is SVGAGI. The CDR3 sequence: CASSADGQVNEKLFF. The CDR3 DNA reads as TGTGCCAGCAGCGCCGACGGGCAGGTTAATGAAAAACTGTTTTTT.

The sample holds a few counts of this clone. The sample carries other DNA sequences with the same CDR3. The V call is TRBV6-6, the J call TRBJ2-2; possibly TRBD1 or TRBD2 for D (5 bases each). The CDR3 extends over 14 amino acids. Germline V gives CDR1 MNHNY, CDR2 SVGAGI (reference sequence). Trimming pared 0 bases from V and 5 bases from J, leaving 7 bases between. CDR3 sequence: CASSYSGVTGELFF. Written as DNA, the CDR3 is TGTGCCAGCAGTTACTCGGGGGTTACCGGGGAGCTGTTTTTT.

J is TRBJ2-1 and V is TRBV9, with 10 bases lining up with TRBD1. CDR1 and CDR2 from the germline V gene are SGDLS and YYNGEE. The CDR3 is 16 amino acids. J gave up 4 bases and V 0 bases, and 4 bases lay outside the gene matches. CDR3 sequence: CASSVGGDRGYNEQFF. The CDR3 nucleotides read TGTGCCAGCAGCGTAGGCGGGGACAGGGGATACAATGAGCAGTTCTTC. The full variable domain, in which reference TRBV9 and TRBJ2-1 provide the parts outside the CDR3, is DSGVTQTPKHLITATGQRVTLRCSPRSGDLSVYWYQQSLDQGLQFLIQYYNGEERAKGNILERFSAQQFPDLHSELNLSSLELGDSALYFCASSVGGDRGYNEQFFGPGTRLTVL.

The sample holds a few counts of this clone. The V and J genes are TRBV6-5 and TRBJ2-3; either TRBD1 or TRBD2 may fit D (5 bases each). The CDR3 sequence is 14 residues long. Germline CDR1 reads MNHEY; CDR2 reads SVGAGI. With 6 bases removed from V and 4 bases from J, the gap between germline ends came to 14 bases. The CDR3 protein is CASSSGTEADTQYF. The CDR3 DNA follows: TGTGCCAGCAGCTCCGGGACCGAGGCAGATACGCAGTATTTT.

The chain couples TRBV3-1 (or the pseudogene TRBV3-2) to TRBJ2-7; 14 nucleotides align to TRBD2. Unmatched junction bases numbered 4, after V lost 0 bases and J lost 9 bases. Per germline, CDR1 LGHDT and CDR2 YNNKEL (reference sequence). This CDR3 contains 15 residues. In DNA, the CDR3 is TGTGCCAGCAGCCAAGACCAGACTAGCGGGAGGGGGCAGTACTTC. It encodes CASSQDQTSGRGQYF.

In nucleotides, the CDR3 is TGTGCCAGCAGCGTAGACGCTGGGACCGAGCAGTACTTC. This gives the protein CASSVDAGTEQYF. This sequence joins TRBV9 and TRBJ2-7, with D perhaps assigned TRBD1 or TRBD2 (5 bases each). Per germline, CDR1 SGDLS and CDR2 YYNGEE. This CDR3 comprises 13 residues. Trimming stripped 0 bases from V and 6 bases from J, with 10 bases between.

In DNA, the CDR3 is TGTGCCAGTACCCGAGGCATGAGCTCCTATAATTCACCCCTCCACTTT. Its translation: CASTRGMSSYNSPLHF. The J gene is TRBJ1-6, the V gene TRBV19; D gene unclear. With 7 bases removed from V and 0 bases from J, the gap between germline ends came to 13 bases. Germline loops: CDR1 LNHDA, CDR2 SQIVND (reference sequence). CDR3 length: 16 residues.

This chain links TRBV7-2 with TRBJ2-1; possibly TRBD2 for D (6 bases). The CDR3 is 15 amino acids. The V gene lost 1 base and the J gene lost 0 bases, with 7 bases spanning the gap. Germline V lookup: CDR1 SGHTA, CDR2 FQGNSA. The CDR3 region has the DNA TGTGCCAGCAGCTTAGGGCGGGACTCCTACAATGAGCAGTTCTTC. It specifies CASSLGRDSYNEQFF.

The V gene is TRBV7-9, the J gene TRBJ2-2; no definite D call. Germline V gene data show CDR1 as SEHNR and CDR2 as FQNEAQ (reference sequence). With 7 bases removed from V and 2 bases from J, the gap between germline ends came to 17 bases. This CDR3 contains 16 residues. CDR3 sequence reads: CASTPLPGANTGELFF. CDR3 sequence (DNA): TGTGCCAGCACCCCCCTTCCAGGTGCTAACACCGGGGAGCTGTTTTTT. The whole variable domain, filled in from reference TRBV7-9 and TRBJ2-2, reads DTGVSQNPRHKITKRGQNVTFRCDPISEHNRLYWYRQTLGQGPEFLTYFQNEAQLEKSRLLSDRFSAERPKGSFSTLEIQRTEQGDSAMYLCASTPLPGANTGELFFGEGSRLTVL.

The chain has TRBV9 and TRBJ2-3; the D call may be TRBD1 or TRBD2 (5 bases each). Germline V lookup: CDR1 SGDLS, CDR2 YYNGEE. The CDR3 has 16 amino acids. Trimming cost V 1 base and J 4 bases, with 16 bases left between them. The chain's CDR3 is CASSVRGDGNADTQYF. Written as DNA, the CDR3 is TGTGCCAGCAGCGTAAGGGGAGATGGGAATGCAGATACGCAGTATTTT.

The chain uses TRBV6-1 and TRBJ2-1; D is possibly TRBD1 (5 bases). The CDR3 sequence is 16 residues long. CDR1 is MNHNS and CDR2 is SASEGT in the germline V gene. The V end lost 4 bases, the J end lost 0 bases, and 13 bases lay between the germline ends. CDR3 in DNA: TGTGCCAGCAGTGGACGACAGCCCCTCTCCTACAATGAGCAGTTCTTC. Translated: CASSGRQPLSYNEQFF.

V and J are TRBV18 and TRBJ2-7; 10 nucleotides align to TRBD2. The ends lost 6 bases at V and 3 bases at J; junction bases unmatched: 14. The CDR3 loop spans 17 amino acids. Germline CDR1 reads KGHSH; CDR2 reads LQKENI. The CDR3 region has the DNA TGTGCCAGCTCCCCCCGACTGTCAAGCGGGAGGGACTACGAGCAGTACTTC. Its protein is CASSPRLSSGRDYEQYF.

On this clone: Different DNA sequences within this sample yield the same CDR3. The chain recombines TRBV11-2 with TRBJ1-5, with 9 bases that match TRBD1. This CDR3 has 13 residues. Germline V gene sequence: CDR1 SGHAT, CDR2 FQNNGV. V was pared by 5 bases and J by 7 bases, with 3 bases of the junction left unmatched. CDR3 coding DNA: TGTGCCAGCAGCCAGGACAGGGGCCAGCCCCAGCATTTT. It codes for CASSQDRGQPQHF.

The chain uses TRBV9 and TRBJ2-2, with D possibly matching TRBD1 (5 bases). In germline, CDR1 is SGDLS, CDR2 YYNGEE. V was shortened by 0 bases and J by 0 bases, with 9 bases between the two germline ends. The CDR3 covers 16 residues. CDR3 amino acids: CASSVVVTANTGELFF. DNA of the CDR3: TGTGCCAGCAGCGTAGTCGTGACAGCGAACACCGGGGAGCTGTTTTTT.